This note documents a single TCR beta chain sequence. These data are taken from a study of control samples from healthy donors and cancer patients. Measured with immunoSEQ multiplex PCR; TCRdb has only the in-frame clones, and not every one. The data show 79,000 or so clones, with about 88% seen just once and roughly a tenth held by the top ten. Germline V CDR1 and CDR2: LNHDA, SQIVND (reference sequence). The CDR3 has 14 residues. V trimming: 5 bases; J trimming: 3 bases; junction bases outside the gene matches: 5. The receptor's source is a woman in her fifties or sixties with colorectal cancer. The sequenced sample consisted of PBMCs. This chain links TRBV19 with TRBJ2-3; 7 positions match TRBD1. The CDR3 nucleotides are TGTGCCAGTAGTGCCGGGACAGCAACAGATACGCAGTATTTT. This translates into CASSAGTATDTQYF.